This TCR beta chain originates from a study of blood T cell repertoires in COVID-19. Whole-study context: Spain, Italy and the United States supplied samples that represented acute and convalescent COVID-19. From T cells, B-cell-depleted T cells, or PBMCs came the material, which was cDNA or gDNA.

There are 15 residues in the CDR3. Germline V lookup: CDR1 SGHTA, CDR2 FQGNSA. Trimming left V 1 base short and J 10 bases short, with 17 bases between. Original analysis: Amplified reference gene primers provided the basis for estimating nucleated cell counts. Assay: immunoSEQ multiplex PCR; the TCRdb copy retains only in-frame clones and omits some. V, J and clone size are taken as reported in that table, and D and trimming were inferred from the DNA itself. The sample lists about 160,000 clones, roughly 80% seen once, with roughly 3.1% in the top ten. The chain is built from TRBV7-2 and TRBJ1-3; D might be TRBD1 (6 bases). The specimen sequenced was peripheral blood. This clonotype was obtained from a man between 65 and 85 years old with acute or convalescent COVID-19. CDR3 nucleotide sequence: TGTGCCAGCAGCTTAGTAGTGGGTAGGGGGGGGACCATATATTTT. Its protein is CASSLVVGRGGTIYF.